These 5 T cell receptor beta chains share one sample of origin, sequenced in a study of patients and donors after allogeneic stem cell transplantation. One entry per CDR3 protein, called by TCRdb with MiXCR from the RT-PCR reads. The table has about 110,000 distinct CDR3 sequences, 35% seen once. Sequencing used blood, either unsorted or a sorted T cell fraction (not recorded which). All receptors derive from a human donor who was either an allogeneic HSCT recipient or a stem cell or donor lymphocyte infusion donor (not recorded which). It is not recorded whose cells these are; they may come from a transplant donor.

There are a few counts of this clonotype. This rearrangement joins TRBV4-2 to TRBJ2-4, with TRBD1 matching over 9 bases. With V trimmed by 0 bases and J by 7 bases, 4 bases remained unmatched. This CDR3 region has 15 residues. From germline, CDR1 is LGHNA and CDR2 YNFKEQ. CDR3 loop: CASSQDKGQGNIQYF. The CDR3 bases are TGTGCCAGCAGCCAAGATAAGGGACAGGGCAACATTCAGTACTTC.

This clonotype appeared a few times. This chain connects TRBV12-3 or TRBV12-4 to TRBJ1-1; possible D gene TRBD1, 6 bases. CDR3 size: 16 residues. V lost 5 bases to trimming and J lost 1 base, with 17 bases between them. The CDR3 coding sequence is TGTGCCAGCAGTGGGCAGGGGCGCAGAGGGAACACTGAAGCTTTCTTT. It yields the protein CASSGQGRRGNTEAFF.

This clonotype was seen a handful of times. The chain links TRBV5-1 to TRBJ1-2; TRBD1 matches 7 bases. V was pared by 4 bases and J by 3 bases, with 6 bases of the junction left unmatched. This CDR3 spans 14 amino acids. From germline, CDR1 is SGHRS and CDR2 YFSETQ. The CDR3 DNA reads as TGCGCCAGCAGCGCCCGGGACAGTTACTATGGCTACACCTTC. It encodes CASSARDSYYGYTF.

The chain is built from TRBV7-2 and TRBJ2-1, with 11 nucleotides matching TRBD2. The germline V gene has CDR1 SGHTA and CDR2 FQGNSA. The CDR3 totals 14 residues. J gave up 2 bases and V 10 bases, and 4 bases lay outside the gene matches. As DNA, the CDR3 is TGTGCCACCGGGACTAGCGGTGCCTACAATGAGCAGTTCTTC. Translating gives CATGTSGAYNEQFF.

This clonotype is judged medium-sized. The rearrangement uses TRBV9 and TRBJ2-6; D not certain. The CDR3 covers 14 residues. The V and J ends lost 3 bases and 0 bases respectively, with 4 bases between them. Germline CDR1 and CDR2: SGDLS and YYNGEE. CDR3 in amino acids: CASSEASGANVLTF. CDR3 nucleotides: TGTGCCAGCAGCGAGGCCTCTGGGGCCAACGTCCTGACTTTC.